Listed here are 29 T cell receptor beta chains from one sample, sequenced in a study of a mutant IDH1 vaccine in newly diagnosed glioma. Specified time point: baseline, week 1 (first vaccination visit). Treatment here: pre-vaccination baseline after standard-of-care therapy. Sequencing was performed with immunoSEQ multiplex PCR; in TCRdb, only in-frame clones are kept and a portion is missing. The sample lists 15,000 or so clones; around four fifths were seen once. Specimen: PBMCs, collected from a glioma patient treated with radiotherapy, temozolomide or both. The receptors come from a man between 40 and 49 years old with glioma.

The rearrangement uses TRBV7-8 and TRBJ1-4; D is unclear. CDR3 length equals 17 residues. Per the germline V gene, CDR1 is SGHVS and CDR2 is FQNEAQ. Between the trimmed V and J ends, which lost 3 bases and 1 base, there was a span of 15 bases. CDR3 region: CASSLISTRETNEKLFF. The CDR3 DNA reads TGTGCCAGCAGCTTGATTTCAACGCGGGAAACTAATGAAAAACTGTTTTTT.

The V gene is TRBV11-3, the J gene TRBJ2-1; D ambiguous. V dropped 5 bases and J dropped 3 bases, with 17 bases sitting between them. Looked up from germline, CDR1 is SGHNT and CDR2 is YENEEA. This CDR3 contains 16 residues. Written as DNA, the CDR3 is TGTGCCAGCAGCCCTAAACCCATGGCGTTCTACAATGAGCAGTTCTTC. Translated, it gives CASSPKPMAFYNEQFF.

The gene calls are TRBV6-4 and TRBJ2-2; 7 nucleotides align to TRBD2. Germline V CDR1 and CDR2: MRHNA, SNTAGT. The V and J ends lost 0 bases and 1 base, in that order; junction bases with no gene match: 8. CDR3 size: 18 residues. In DNA form, the CDR3 reads TGTGCCAGCAGTGACTCGGCTAGCGGAACCCTGAACACCGGGGAGCTGTTTTTT. Its translation is CASSDSASGTLNTGELFF.

Note on this clone: One end of the junction does not line up with germline, which may come from a read error. The sample has other DNA sequences that encode this CDR3 too. The rearrangement joins TRBV10-1 to TRBJ2-7; D gene uncertain. This CDR3 region has 12 residues. Germline V gene lookup returns CDR1 WNHNN and CDR2 SYGVQD (reference sequence). DNA for the CDR3: TGCGCCAGCAGCGACAAGGCCGACGAGCAATACTTC. Its translation: CASSDKADEQYF.

The chain is built from TRBV29-1 and TRBJ2-1; 10 nucleotides agree with TRBD2. Germline trimming cut 4 bases from V and 0 bases from J; bases unmatched to any gene: 6. The CDR3 loop spans 16 amino acids. Germline V gene sequence: CDR1 SQVTM, CDR2 ANQGSEA. The CDR3 DNA reads TGCAGCGTTGTCGGACTAGCGGTTAGCTCCTACAATGAGCAGTTCTTC. Translated: CSVVGLAVSSYNEQFF.

CDR3 loop: CASSQGVPGQAEKLFF. The CDR3 nucleotides read TGCGCCAGCAGCCAAGGCGTCCCGGGACAGGCTGAAAAACTGTTTTTT. This chain links TRBV4-3 with TRBJ1-4; 8 bases map to TRBD1. CDR3 length: 16 amino acids. Trimming cost V 1 base and J 7 bases; bases outside gene matches: 8. Germline assignment: CDR1 LGHNA and CDR2 YSLEER.

By sample share, this clone is medium-sized. V and J are TRBV29-1 and TRBJ2-7; D not certain. The CDR3 extends over 12 amino acids. Germline CDR1 SQVTM, CDR2 ANQGSEA. Trimming shortened V by 8 bases and J by 2 bases, and 13 bases separated the two germline ends. CDR3 DNA: TGCAGCAAGCTGGACGCCGCCTACGAGCAGTACTTC. Translated, it gives CSKLDAAYEQYF.

The chain is built from TRBV6-5 and TRBJ1-1; D remains ambiguous. The CDR3 loop spans 12 amino acids. CDR1 is MNHEY, CDR2 SVGAGI, per germline. V lost 4 bases and J lost 8, with 11 bases in between. The CDR3 nucleotides read TGTGCCAGCAGTTGGGAAGGGAGGGAAGCTTTCTTT. Its protein product is CASSWEGREAFF.

The V call is TRBV27, the J call TRBJ1-1, with 8 bases matching TRBD1. The length of the CDR3 is 13 residues. The V and J ends lost 5 bases and 7 bases, in that order; junction bases with no gene match: 6. Germline V gene sequence: CDR1 MNHEY, CDR2 SMNVEV (reference sequence). For the CDR3, the DNA is TGTGCCAGCAGTCTGGACAGGGATCGTGAAGCTTTCTTT. As protein: CASSLDRDREAFF.

The gene calls are TRBV5-8 and TRBJ2-7; TRBD1 agrees at 7 bases. J lost 3 bases, V lost 4 bases, and 4 bases had no gene match. The CDR3 consists of 13 residues. Per germline, CDR1 SGHTS and CDR2 YDEGEE. The CDR3 DNA follows: TGTGCCAGCAGCCAGGGACAGATCTACGAGCAGTACGTC. Amino acid sequence: CASSQGQIYEQYV.

The V gene is TRBV5-1, the J gene TRBJ2-3; D may be TRBD1 or TRBD2 (5 bases each). V was clipped by 6 bases and J by 3 bases, with 17 bases between them. Germline lookup yields CDR1 SGHRS and CDR2 YFSETQ. The CDR3 sequence is 15 residues long. CDR3 loop: CASTLEGWGTDTQYF. CDR3 nucleotides: TGCGCCAGCACTCTCGAGGGGTGGGGAACAGATACGCAGTATTTT.

This clone was picked up a small number of times. The J gene is TRBJ2-1, the V gene TRBV29-1; no clear D. This CDR3 region has 13 residues. The V end lost 2 bases, the J end lost 7 bases, and 12 bases lay between the germline ends. The germline gives CDR1 SQVTM, CDR2 ANQGSEA. The CDR3 nucleotides read TGCAGCGTTGAAATCCCCCCCGGGAATGAGCAGTTCTTC. As protein: CSVEIPPGNEQFF.

This clone was counted between two and nine times. This chain uses TRBV2 with TRBJ1-4; D unclear. Trimming removed 6 bases at V and 0 bases at J, with 8 bases between. This CDR3 has 14 residues. Germline V gives CDR1 SNHLY, CDR2 FYNNEI. For the CDR3, the DNA is TGTGCCAGCAGGAGTACCTCAACTAATGAAAAACTGTTTTTT. Translated: CASRSTSTNEKLFF.

The chain has TRBV5-8 and TRBJ2-3; D might be TRBD1 or TRBD2, each matching 6 bases. V was shortened by 4 bases and J by 4 bases, with 16 bases between the two germline ends. The CDR3 length is 15 residues. Germline V gene lookup returns CDR1 SGHTS and CDR2 YDEGEE. The CDR3 is CASSLRSGGADTQYF. The CDR3 nucleotides read TGTGCCAGCAGCCTGAGATCCGGGGGCGCAGATACGCAGTATTTT.

The chain links TRBV7-6 to TRBJ2-1; 7 nucleotides line up with TRBD2. CDR3 size: 15 residues. Germline trimming cut 5 bases from V and 4 bases from J; bases unmatched to any gene: 8. The germline gives CDR1 SGHVS, CDR2 FNYEAQ. CDR3 nucleotides: TGTGCCAGCAGCCTTACTAGCGCCTTATACAATGAGCAGTTCTTC. Translated, it gives CASSLTSALYNEQFF.

The V call is TRBV25-1, the J call TRBJ1-3, with D tentatively TRBD1 (5 bases). CDR3 length: 14 residues. V lost 2 bases and J lost 2, with 7 bases in between. Germline assignment: CDR1 MGHDK and CDR2 SYGVNS. CDR3 nucleotide sequence: TGTGCCAGCAGTGAAGGGGGAGCTGGAAACACCATATATTTT. This codes for CASSEGGAGNTIYF.

The sample holds a few counts of this clone. The chain links TRBV27 to TRBJ2-1; TRBD2 might be the D (6 bases). Germline V gives CDR1 MNHEY, CDR2 SMNVEV (reference sequence). The ends were cut back, 5 bases at V and 7 bases at J, with 15 bases in the middle. The CDR3 runs to 14 residues. The CDR3 loop reads CASSTPTRGNEQFF. CDR3 nucleotides: TGTGCCAGCAGTACCCCCACGCGGGGAAATGAGCAGTTCTTC.

This rearrangement joins TRBV6-1 to TRBJ2-3; 9 nucleotides agree with TRBD2. This CDR3 spans 17 amino acids. Germline V CDR1 and CDR2: MNHNS, SASEGT. Trimming removed 1 base from V and 7 bases from J; junction bases left unmatched: 12. This CDR3 is CASSEVKRIAGVHTQYF. DNA for the CDR3: TGTGCCAGCAGTGAAGTTAAAAGAATAGCGGGAGTTCATACGCAGTATTTT.

Only one count was recorded for this clone. The J gene is TRBJ2-1, the V gene TRBV4-2; the D gene is possibly TRBD1 (8 bases). Trimming removed 1 base at V and 9 bases at J, with 13 bases between. The CDR3 extends over 14 amino acids. Germline V gene lookup returns CDR1 LGHNA and CDR2 YNFKEQ. The CDR3 reads CASSQVSGTGEQFF. CDR3 bases: TGTGCCAGCAGCCAAGTCAGCGGGACAGGTGAGCAGTTCTTC.

In this sample, this clone turned up once. This chain joins TRBV11-3 and TRBJ1-5, with D perhaps TRBD1 (5 bases). Germline CDR1 is SGHNT and CDR2 is YENEEA. Trimming cost V 4 bases and J 6 bases, with 16 bases left between them. This CDR3 is built from 15 residues. The CDR3 DNA reads TGTGCCAGCAGCTCCGCGGGACGGGCCCCTCAGCCCCAGCATTTT. Translation: CASSSAGRAPQPQHF.

The J gene is TRBJ2-2, the V gene TRBV7-2; 10 positions match TRBD1. J gave up 4 bases and V 4 bases, and 3 bases lay outside the gene matches. The CDR3 is 15 amino acids. The germline V gene has CDR1 SGHTA and CDR2 FQGNSA. CDR3 region: CASSWGQGTTGELFF. DNA of the CDR3: TGTGCCAGCAGCTGGGGACAGGGGACCACCGGGGAGCTGTTTTTT.

This clone was detected a few times. The chain recombines TRBV19 with TRBJ1-1; possible D gene TRBD1, 6 bases. The V and J ends lost 5 bases and 5 bases respectively, with 18 bases between them. Germline lookup yields CDR1 LNHDA and CDR2 SQIVND (reference sequence). The CDR3 consists of 15 residues. The CDR3, as DNA: TGTGCCAGTAGTCCGAGTACAGGGTATTTGACTGAAGCTTTCTTT. Its protein product is CASSPSTGYLTEAFF.

This clone was found a few times. The chain has TRBV7-9 and TRBJ1-1, with D unresolved. The V end was cut by 5 bases, the J end by 3 bases, with 13 bases between. This CDR3 comprises 14 residues. The germline gives CDR1 SEHNR, CDR2 FQNEAQ (reference sequence). This chain's CDR3 is CASSQIRTDTEAFF. DNA of the CDR3: TGTGCCAGCAGCCAGATCCGGACGGACACTGAAGCTTTCTTT.

The V call is TRBV23-1, the J call TRBJ2-6; D ambiguous. TRBV23-1 is identified as an open reading frame with a role that is uncertain. Trimming stripped 6 bases from V and 0 bases from J, with 9 bases between. The CDR3 is made up of 15 amino acids. CDR3 in DNA: TGCGCCAGCAGGCCCTGGCTCTCTGGGGCCAACGTCCTGACTTTC. Protein sequence: CASRPWLSGANVLTF.

The chain couples TRBV29-1 to TRBJ2-3; 9 positions match TRBD1. Germline assignment: CDR1 SQVTM and CDR2 ANQGSEA. This CDR3 is 12 amino acids long. Trimming cost V 4 bases and J 5 bases; bases outside gene matches: 1. In DNA form, the CDR3 reads TGCAGCGTTGGGACAGGGGAAGATACGCAGTATTTT. Translated: CSVGTGEDTQYF.

Only one count was recorded for this clone. The V gene is TRBV18, the J gene TRBJ2-7; 7 bases align to TRBD2. Germline trimming cut 5 bases from V and 3 bases from J; bases unmatched to any gene: 4. CDR3 length: 13 amino acids. Germline CDR1 and CDR2: KGHSH and LQKENI. CDR3 DNA: TGTGCCAGCTCAGGGGCTAGCGGCTACGAGCAGTACGTC. The encoded protein is CASSGASGYEQYV.

Here the CDR3 DNA reads TGTGCCAGCAGCTTCGGGCGGGAGTTTACTGAGCAGTTCTTC. Translating gives CASSFGREFTEQFF. The chain combines TRBV11-2 with TRBJ2-1, with 7 bases lining up with TRBD2. The CDR3 runs to 14 residues. Germline values: CDR1 SGHAT, CDR2 FQNNGV. Trimming at V came to 3 bases and at J to 9 bases, leaving 8 bases not matched to a gene.

This chain connects TRBV9 to TRBJ2-1; TRBD2 matches at 9 bases. CDR3 size: 14 residues. CDR1 and CDR2 (germline): SGDLS, YYNGEE. Unmatched junction bases numbered 3, after V lost 1 base and J lost 7 bases. CDR3 loop: CASSVLAGSNEQFF. The CDR3 DNA sequence: TGTGCCAGCAGCGTACTAGCGGGATCGAATGAGCAGTTCTTC.

The chain employs TRBV2 and TRBJ2-1, with D possibly being TRBD2 (7 bases). The V gene's germline CDR1 is SNHLY and CDR2 FYNNEI. The CDR3 has 16 residues. With 6 bases removed from V and 1 base from J, the gap between germline ends came to 16 bases. CDR3 region: CASRGRGGSSYNEQFF. For the CDR3, the DNA is TGTGCCAGCAGGGGCAGGGGCGGGAGTTCCTACAATGAGCAGTTCTTC.